What follows are 27 T cell receptor beta chains derived from one specimen sequenced in a study of cytomegalovirus exposure and HLA in healthy donors. Primers for the PCR totalled 60 Vbeta and 13 Jbeta. TCRdb keeps only in-frame clones here, not all; method: immunoSEQ multiplex PCR. Here the sample spans some 110,000 clones, over 70% being singletons. The source material was PBMCs. The receptors shown here come from a woman in her fifties or sixties in good health and CMV-seropositive.

This sequence joins TRBV25-1 and TRBJ2-2, with D possibly matching TRBD1 (6 bases). This CDR3 is 15 amino acids long. V was shortened by 6 bases and J by 0 bases, with 11 bases between the two germline ends. Germline V gives CDR1 MGHDK, CDR2 SYGVNS. This chain's CDR3 is CASRDRWANTGELFF. Here the CDR3 DNA reads TGTGCCAGCAGGGACAGATGGGCGAACACCGGGGAGCTGTTTTTT.

This clone was picked up a small number of times. The genes are TRBV9 and TRBJ2-7, with TRBD2 matching 13 bases. The CDR3 extends over 16 amino acids. The germline V gene encodes CDR1 SGDLS and CDR2 YYNGEE. V gave up 4 bases and J gave up 1 base; unmatched junction bases: 5. This chain's CDR3 is CASSPTSGGGSYEQYF. In DNA, the CDR3 is TGTGCCAGCAGCCCTACTAGCGGGGGGGGTTCCTACGAGCAGTACTTC.

V is TRBV6-1 and J is TRBJ1-1; perhaps TRBD1 as D (6 bases). The CDR3 consists of 13 residues. Germline CDR1 reads MNHNS; CDR2 reads SASEGT. Deletions cut 2 bases from V and 4 bases from J, with 8 bases between. Written as DNA, the CDR3 is TGTGCCAGCAGTGAACGCAGGGGCACTGAAGCTTTCTTT. As protein: CASSERRGTEAFF.

The sample holds a few counts of this clone. This chain links TRBV6-6 with TRBJ2-7; 10 bases agree with TRBD1. V gave up 5 bases and J gave up 5 bases; unmatched junction bases: 6. Germline CDR1 MNHNY, CDR2 SVGAGI (reference sequence). CDR3 size: 14 residues. In DNA form, the CDR3 reads TGTGCCAGCAGTACTCGACAGGGGGCGGACGAGCAGTACTTC. This gives the protein CASSTRQGADEQYF.

The chain employs TRBV10-3 and TRBJ2-5; D possibly corresponds to TRBD1 (6 bases). CDR3 length: 13 amino acids. V was shortened by 6 bases and J by 0 bases, with 8 bases between the two germline ends. In germline, CDR1 is ENHRY, CDR2 SYGVKD. DNA of the CDR3: TGTGCCATCAGCTGGACAGACCAAGAGACCCAGTACTTC. Translating gives CAISWTDQETQYF.

The chain has TRBV30 and TRBJ2-7, with a possible D match to TRBD1 (5 bases). CDR3 size: 13 residues. The germline gives CDR1 GTSNPN, CDR2 SVGIG (reference sequence). V shed 4 bases and J shed 1 base, with 11 bases lying between them. CDR3 residues: CAWTDGASYEQYF. CDR3 DNA sequence: TGTGCCTGGACAGATGGGGCTTCCTACGAGCAGTACTTC.

This chain links TRBV6-5 with TRBJ2-1; unclear D gene. With 7 bases removed from V and 4 bases from J, the gap between germline ends came to 5 bases. Germline V lookup: CDR1 MNHEY, CDR2 SVGAGI. The CDR3 extends over 11 amino acids. The CDR3 protein is CASTGYNEQFF. The CDR3 region has the DNA TGTGCCAGCACAGGATACAATGAGCAGTTCTTC.

This clone was seen more than once but under ten times. The V and J genes are TRBV6-5 and TRBJ1-1; D perhaps matches TRBD1 (6 bases). Germline CDR1 reads MNHEY; CDR2 reads SVGAGI. This CDR3 region has 13 residues. Trimming took off 6 bases at V and 2 bases at J, with 10 bases between the two ends. In DNA form, the CDR3 reads TGTGCCAGCAGCGACGGGACAAACACTGAAGCTTTCTTT. This encodes CASSDGTNTEAFF.

V gene TRBV7-2 combines with J gene TRBJ2-3; TRBD2 matches at 11 bases. CDR1 is SGHTA and CDR2 is FQGNSA in the germline V gene. This CDR3 is built from 15 residues. Unmatched junction bases numbered 7, after V lost 3 bases and J lost 8 bases. The CDR3 DNA reads TGTGCCAGCAGCTTTAGCGGGGGGGCTTTCGTTACGCAGTATTTT. This translates into CASSFSGGAFVTQYF.

The V call is TRBV7-2, the J call TRBJ1-2; 7 nucleotides match TRBD1. The V gene end was trimmed by 5 bases and the J gene end by 8 bases; junction bases not matched to a gene: 11. This CDR3 has 14 amino acids. From germline, CDR1 is SGHTA and CDR2 FQGNSA. Here the CDR3 reads CASSPRSLQGGYTF. The CDR3 region has the DNA TGTGCCAGCAGCCCTCGTTCCTTACAGGGGGGCTACACCTTC. Looking up the rest from reference TRBV7-2 and TRBJ1-2 gives the full variable domain: GAGVSQSPSNKVTEKGKDVELRCDPISGHTALYWYRQSLGQGLEFLIYFQGNSAPDKSGLPSDRFSAERTGGSVSTLTIQRTQQEDSAVYLCASSPRSLQGGYTFGSGTRLTVV.

The rearrangement links TRBV4-3 to TRBJ2-7, with 12 bases lining up with TRBD2. CDR3 length: 16 residues. V lost 0 bases, J lost 4 bases, and 4 bases stayed unmatched. CDR1 LGHNA and CDR2 YSLEER come from the germline V gene. The CDR3 reads CASSQDGTSGYYEQYF. In DNA form, the CDR3 reads TGCGCCAGCAGCCAAGATGGGACTAGCGGGTATTACGAGCAGTACTTC.

This chain joins TRBV4-2 and TRBJ1-1; TRBD1 might be the D (6 bases). CDR3 size: 15 residues. The V and J ends lost 6 bases and 4 bases respectively, with 18 bases between them. Germline loops: CDR1 LGHNA, CDR2 YNFKEQ. The CDR3 bases are TGTGCCAGCAGTCACTCGATAACAGGGAGCACTGAAGCTTTCTTT. Its protein is CASSHSITGSTEAFF.

The gene calls are TRBV7-2 and TRBJ2-2; possible D gene TRBD1, 6 bases. Trimming took off 3 bases at V and 4 bases at J, with 9 bases between the two ends. This CDR3 has 14 amino acids. Germline CDR1 and CDR2: SGHTA and FQGNSA. CDR3 bases: TGTGCCAGCAGCTTGGACAGCTTCACCGGGGAGCTGTTTTTT. This gives the protein CASSLDSFTGELFF. Full variable domain (missing parts from reference TRBV7-2 and TRBJ2-2): GAGVSQSPSNKVTEKGKDVELRCDPISGHTALYWYRQSLGQGLEFLIYFQGNSAPDKSGLPSDRFSAERTGGSVSTLTIQRTQQEDSAVYLCASSLDSFTGELFFGEGSRLTVL.

This sequence joins TRBV5-1 and TRBJ2-5; D is unclear. The CDR3 is 14 residues long. CDR1 is SGHRS and CDR2 is YFSETQ in the germline V gene. V shed 3 bases and J shed 0 bases, with 9 bases lying between them. In DNA, the CDR3 is TGCGCCAGCAGCTCTTCGGTGTACCAAGAGACCCAGTACTTC. As protein: CASSSSVYQETQYF.

This clone has a single count. The chain is built from TRBV28 and TRBJ2-7; TRBD1 is a possible D gene (6 bases). The germline gives CDR1 MDHEN, CDR2 SYDVKM. The CDR3 length is 14 residues. V shed 5 bases and J shed 0 bases, with 11 bases lying between them. DNA for the CDR3: TGTGCCAGCAGTCTCCCGACAGGCTCCTACGAGCAGTACTTC. Its protein is CASSLPTGSYEQYF.

The gene calls are TRBV23-1 and TRBJ2-7; 10 bases match TRBD1. TRBV23-1 is designated an ORF whose function remains uncertain. V gave up 0 bases and J gave up 3 bases; unmatched junction bases: 8. This CDR3 is 17 amino acids long. CDR3 DNA sequence: TGCGCCAGCAGTCAATCGGAATGGGACAGGGGATACTACGAGCAGTACTTC. Translated, it gives CASSQSEWDRGYYEQYF.

The chain recombines TRBV4-1 with TRBJ2-2; perhaps TRBD1 as D (6 bases). CDR3 size: 16 residues. V dropped 1 base and J dropped 10 bases, with 19 bases sitting between them. Germline CDR1 reads MGHRA; CDR2 reads YSYEKL. CDR3 amino acids: CASSQGTGTLSAELFF. Here the CDR3 DNA reads TGCGCCAGCAGCCAAGGCACCGGGACATTGTCGGCGGAGCTGTTTTTT.

This clone was found a few times. The chain joins TRBV28 to TRBJ1-5; 9 bases are shared with TRBD1. The ends lost 4 bases at V and 7 bases at J; junction bases unmatched: 5. CDR3 size: 14 residues. The germline CDR1 and CDR2 sequences are MDHEN and SYDVKM. The CDR3, as DNA: TGTGCCAGCAGTTCAACAGGGGGCCGACAGCCCCAGCATTTT. Amino acids: CASSSTGGRQPQHF.

The J gene is TRBJ2-6, the V gene TRBV5-6, with D possibly matching TRBD1 (6 bases). The CDR3 extends over 16 amino acids. Looked up from germline, CDR1 is SGHDT and CDR2 is YYEEEE. Between the trimmed V and J ends, which lost 3 bases and 0 bases, there was a span of 10 bases. CDR3 bases: TGTGCCAGCAGCTCTACAGGGCGCTCTGGGGCCAACGTCCTGACTTTC. It translates to CASSSTGRSGANVLTF.

The V call is TRBV6-5, the J call TRBJ2-3, with D possibly TRBD2 on 6 matching bases. Per the germline V gene, CDR1 is MNHEY and CDR2 is SVGAGI. V lost 6 bases and J lost 2, with 12 bases in between. The CDR3 consists of 14 residues. CDR3 bases: TGTGCCAGCAGGATAGCGGCTAACACAGATACGCAGTATTTT. It is translated as CASRIAANTDTQYF.

The chain is built from TRBV7-2 and TRBJ2-7; TRBD1 aligns across 7 bases. Germline V CDR1 and CDR2: SGHTA, FQGNSA. This CDR3 is 14 amino acids long. V gave up 5 bases and J gave up 3 bases; unmatched junction bases: 7. CDR3 sequence reads: CASSLGQANYEQYF. In nucleotides, the CDR3 is TGTGCCAGCAGCCTAGGACAGGCTAACTACGAGCAGTACTTC.

This clone occurred once. This chain connects TRBV5-4 to TRBJ1-1; 7 bases line up with TRBD1. Germline V gives CDR1 SGHNT, CDR2 YYREEE (reference sequence). This CDR3 region has 14 residues. The V and J ends lost 0 bases and 5 bases, in that order; junction bases with no gene match: 4. CDR3 sequence: CASSLETGRTEAFF. The CDR3 nucleotides read TGTGCCAGCAGCTTGGAGACAGGGAGGACTGAAGCTTTCTTT. The full variable domain, in which reference TRBV5-4 and TRBJ1-1 provide the parts outside the CDR3, is ETGVTQSPTHLIKTRGQQVTLRCSSQSGHNTVSWYQQALGQGPQFIFQYYREEENGRGNFPPRFSGLQFPNYSSELNVNALELDDSALYLCASSLETGRTEAFFGQGTRLTVV.

The J gene is TRBJ2-7, the V gene TRBV4-2; D remains unclear. Germline V gives CDR1 LGHNA, CDR2 YNFKEQ. The CDR3 covers 15 residues. With 0 bases removed from V and 5 bases from J, the gap between germline ends came to 14 bases. CDR3 sequence (DNA): TGTGCCAGCAGCCAAGATAGACGGGTGGAGAACGAGCAGTACTTC. This encodes CASSQDRRVENEQYF.

V is TRBV19 and J is TRBJ2-1; D call uncertain. Trimming took off 1 base at V and 0 bases at J, with 10 bases between the two ends. This CDR3 is built from 16 residues. Germline CDR1 is LNHDA and CDR2 is SQIVND (reference sequence). In DNA, the CDR3 is TGTGCCAGTAGTATAGTCTACAGTAGCTCCTACAATGAGCAGTTCTTC. This encodes CASSIVYSSSYNEQFF.

V is TRBV27 and J is TRBJ1-1, with 10 bases identical to TRBD1. CDR1 and CDR2 (germline): MNHEY, SMNVEV (reference sequence). This CDR3 is 20 amino acids long. The ends lost 7 bases at V and 1 base at J; junction bases unmatched: 21. Written as DNA, the CDR3 is TGTGCCAGCACTTCTAGGACGTATGTCCCGGGACAGGGGACGAACACTGAAGCTTTCTTT. This translates into CASTSRTYVPGQGTNTEAFF.

This chain joins TRBV30 and TRBJ2-7; 15 bases agree with TRBD2. From germline, CDR1 is GTSNPN and CDR2 SVGIG (reference sequence). The CDR3 runs to 21 residues. Trimming took 5 bases from V and 3 from J; bases not matched to a gene: 23. The CDR3 DNA reads as TGTGCCTGGGCTTATACCTCGGCAACAGGGACTAGCGGGAGGTTAAACTACGAGCAGTACTTC. Amino acids: CAWAYTSATGTSGRLNYEQYF.

The gene calls are TRBV5-4 and TRBJ2-5; 13 nucleotides line up with TRBD2. Germline CDR1 SGHNT, CDR2 YYREEE (reference sequence). V was clipped by 0 bases and J by 5 bases; unmatched bases: 4. CDR3 size: 16 residues. CDR3 amino acids: CASSLGTSGSTETQYF. The CDR3 DNA reads as TGTGCCAGCAGCTTGGGGACTAGCGGGAGTACTGAGACCCAGTACTTC.